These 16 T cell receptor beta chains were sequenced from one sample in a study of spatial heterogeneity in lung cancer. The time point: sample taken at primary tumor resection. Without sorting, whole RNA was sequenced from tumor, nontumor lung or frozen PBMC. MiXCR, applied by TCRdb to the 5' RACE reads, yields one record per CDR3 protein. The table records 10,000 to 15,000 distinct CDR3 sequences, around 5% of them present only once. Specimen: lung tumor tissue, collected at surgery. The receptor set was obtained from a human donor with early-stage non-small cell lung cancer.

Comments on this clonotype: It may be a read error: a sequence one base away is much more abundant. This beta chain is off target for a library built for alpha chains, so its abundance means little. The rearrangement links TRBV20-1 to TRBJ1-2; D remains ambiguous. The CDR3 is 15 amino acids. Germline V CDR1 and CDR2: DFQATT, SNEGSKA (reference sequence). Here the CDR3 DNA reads TGCAGTGCTAGAGCGGCAGGCACCTCTAACTATGGCTACTCCTTC. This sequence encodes CSARAAGTSNYGYSF.

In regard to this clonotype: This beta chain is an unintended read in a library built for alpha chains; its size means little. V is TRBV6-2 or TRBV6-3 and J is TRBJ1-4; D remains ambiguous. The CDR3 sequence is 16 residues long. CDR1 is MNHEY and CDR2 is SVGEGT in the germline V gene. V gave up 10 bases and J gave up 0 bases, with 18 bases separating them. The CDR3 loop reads CATANPEEATNEKLFF. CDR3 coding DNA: TGTGCCACCGCGAACCCAGAAGAAGCAACTAATGAAAAACTGTTTTTT.

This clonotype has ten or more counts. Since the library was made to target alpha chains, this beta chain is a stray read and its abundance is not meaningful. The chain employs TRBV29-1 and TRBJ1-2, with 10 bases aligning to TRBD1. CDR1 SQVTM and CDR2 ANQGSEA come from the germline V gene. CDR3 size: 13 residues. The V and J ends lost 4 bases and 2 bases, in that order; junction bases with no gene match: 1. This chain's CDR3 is CSVVGQGNYGYTF. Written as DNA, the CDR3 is TGCAGCGTTGTGGGACAGGGGAACTATGGCTACACCTTC. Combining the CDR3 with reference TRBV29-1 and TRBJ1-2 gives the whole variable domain SAVISQKPSRDICQRGTSLTIQCQVDSQVTMMFWYRQQPGQSLTLIATANQGSEATYESGFVIDKFPISRPNLTFSTLTVSNMSPEDSSIYLCSVVGQGNYGYTFGSGTRLTVV.

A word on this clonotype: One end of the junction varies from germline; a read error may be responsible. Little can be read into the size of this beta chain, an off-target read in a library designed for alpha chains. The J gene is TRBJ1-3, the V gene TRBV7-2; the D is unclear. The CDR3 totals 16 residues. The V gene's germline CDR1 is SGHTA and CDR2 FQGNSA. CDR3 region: CASSVAAGFSGNTIYF. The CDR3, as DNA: TGTGCCAGCAGCGTAGCCGCCGGATTCTCTGGAAACACCATATATTTT.

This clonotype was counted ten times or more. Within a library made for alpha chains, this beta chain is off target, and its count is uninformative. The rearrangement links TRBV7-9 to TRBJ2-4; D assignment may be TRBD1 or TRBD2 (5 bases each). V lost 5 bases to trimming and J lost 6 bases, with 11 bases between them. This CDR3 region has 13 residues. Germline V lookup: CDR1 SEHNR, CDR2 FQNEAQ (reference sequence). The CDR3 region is CASSGDVGNIQYF. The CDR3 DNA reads TGTGCCAGCAGCGGGGACGTCGGAAACATTCAGTACTTC.

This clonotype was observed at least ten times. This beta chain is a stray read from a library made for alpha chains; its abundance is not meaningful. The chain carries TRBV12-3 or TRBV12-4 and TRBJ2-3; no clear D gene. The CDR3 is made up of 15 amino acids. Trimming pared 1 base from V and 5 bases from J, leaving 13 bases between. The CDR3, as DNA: TGTGCCAGCAGTTTAGGGCCAGGTGGAGTAGATACGCAGTATTTT. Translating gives CASSLGPGGVDTQYF.

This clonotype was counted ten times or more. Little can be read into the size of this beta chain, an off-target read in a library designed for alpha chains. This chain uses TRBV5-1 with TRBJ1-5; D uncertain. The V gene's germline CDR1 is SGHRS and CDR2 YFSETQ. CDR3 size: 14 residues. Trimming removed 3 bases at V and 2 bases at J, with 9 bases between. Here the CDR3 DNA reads TGCGCCAGCAGCTCCGGGAGGGGCAATCAGCCCCAGCATTTT. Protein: CASSSGRGNQPQHF.

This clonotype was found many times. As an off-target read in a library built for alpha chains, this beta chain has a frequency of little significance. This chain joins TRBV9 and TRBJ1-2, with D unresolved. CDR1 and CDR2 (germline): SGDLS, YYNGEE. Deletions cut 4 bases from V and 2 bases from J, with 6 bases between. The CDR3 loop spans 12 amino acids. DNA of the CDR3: TGTGCCAGCAGCTACCGCAACTATGGCTACACCTTC. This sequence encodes CASSYRNYGYTF.

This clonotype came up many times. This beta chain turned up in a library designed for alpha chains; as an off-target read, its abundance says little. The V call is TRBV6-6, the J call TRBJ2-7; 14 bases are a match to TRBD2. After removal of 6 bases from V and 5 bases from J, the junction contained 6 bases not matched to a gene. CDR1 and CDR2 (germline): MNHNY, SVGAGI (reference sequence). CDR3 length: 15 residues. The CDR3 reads CASSPGLAGVHEQYV. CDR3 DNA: TGTGCCAGCAGCCCGGGACTAGCGGGAGTCCACGAGCAGTACGTC.

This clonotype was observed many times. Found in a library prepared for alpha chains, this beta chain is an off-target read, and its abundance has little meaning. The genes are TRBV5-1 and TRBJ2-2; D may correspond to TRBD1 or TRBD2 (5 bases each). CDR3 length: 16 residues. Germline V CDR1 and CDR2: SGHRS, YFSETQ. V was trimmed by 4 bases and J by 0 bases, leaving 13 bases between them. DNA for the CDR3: TGCGCCAGCAGCGGAGCCGGGACCACGAACACCGGGGAGCTGTTTTTT. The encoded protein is CASSGAGTTNTGELFF.

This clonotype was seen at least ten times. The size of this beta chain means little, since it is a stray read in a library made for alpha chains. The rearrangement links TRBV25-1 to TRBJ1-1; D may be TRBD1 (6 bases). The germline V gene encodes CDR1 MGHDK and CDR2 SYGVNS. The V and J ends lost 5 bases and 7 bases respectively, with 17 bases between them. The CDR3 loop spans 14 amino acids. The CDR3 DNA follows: TGTGCCAGCAGTTCCCCGGGGGGGCGGGTTGAAGCTTTCTTT. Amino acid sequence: CASSSPGGRVEAFF.

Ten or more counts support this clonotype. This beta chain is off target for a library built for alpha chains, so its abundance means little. The CDR3 sequence is CASSGQTNYGYTF. CDR3 sequence (DNA): TGTGCCAGCAGCGGACAAACTAACTATGGCTACACCTTC. The V call is TRBV7-2, the J call TRBJ1-2; D possibly corresponds to TRBD1 (5 bases). Per the germline V gene, CDR1 is SGHTA and CDR2 is FQGNSA. The CDR3 has 13 residues. Trimming removed 5 bases at V and 0 bases at J, with 7 bases between.

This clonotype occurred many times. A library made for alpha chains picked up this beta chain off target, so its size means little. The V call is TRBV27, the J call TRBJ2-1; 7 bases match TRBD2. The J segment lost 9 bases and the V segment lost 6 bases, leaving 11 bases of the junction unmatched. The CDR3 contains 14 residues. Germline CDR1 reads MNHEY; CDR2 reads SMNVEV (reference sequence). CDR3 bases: TGTGCCAGCAGCCCGGAGGAGACTAGCAGTGAGCAGTTCTTC. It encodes CASSPEETSSEQFF.

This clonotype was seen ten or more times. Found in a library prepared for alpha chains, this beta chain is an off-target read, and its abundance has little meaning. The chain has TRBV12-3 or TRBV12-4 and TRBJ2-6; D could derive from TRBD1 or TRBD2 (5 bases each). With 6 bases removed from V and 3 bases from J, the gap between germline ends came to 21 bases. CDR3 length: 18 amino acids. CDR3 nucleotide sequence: TGTGCCAGCAGCCACCTTAGCTTGTCGGGGCGTGGGGCCAACGTCCTGACTTTC. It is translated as CASSHLSLSGRGANVLTF.

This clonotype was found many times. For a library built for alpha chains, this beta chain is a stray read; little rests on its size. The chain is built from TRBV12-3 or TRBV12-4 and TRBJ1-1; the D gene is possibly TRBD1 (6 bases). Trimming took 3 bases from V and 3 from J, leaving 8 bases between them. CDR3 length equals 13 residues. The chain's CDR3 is CASSLGAYTEAFF. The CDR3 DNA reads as TGTGCCAGCAGTTTGGGGGCGTACACTGAAGCTTTCTTT.

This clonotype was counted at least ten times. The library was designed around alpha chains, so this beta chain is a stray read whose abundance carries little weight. The CDR3: CASRVSYQGFAYGYTF. CDR3 nucleotide sequence: TGTGCCAGCAGAGTCTCGTATCAGGGTTTCGCCTATGGCTACACCTTC. This sequence joins TRBV6-5 and TRBJ1-2, with D tentatively TRBD1 (5 bases). The V gene's germline CDR1 is MNHEY and CDR2 SVGAGI. This CDR3 has 16 amino acids. The V and J ends lost 6 bases and 4 bases respectively, with 21 bases between them.